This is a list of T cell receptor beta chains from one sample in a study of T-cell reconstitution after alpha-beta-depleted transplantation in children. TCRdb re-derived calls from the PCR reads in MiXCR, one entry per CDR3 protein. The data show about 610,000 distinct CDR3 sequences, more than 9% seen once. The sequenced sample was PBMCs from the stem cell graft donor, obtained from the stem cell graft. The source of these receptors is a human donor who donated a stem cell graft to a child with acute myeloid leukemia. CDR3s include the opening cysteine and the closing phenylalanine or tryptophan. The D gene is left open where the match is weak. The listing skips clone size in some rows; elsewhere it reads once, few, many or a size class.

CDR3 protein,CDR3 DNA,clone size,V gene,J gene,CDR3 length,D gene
CASTQIWTGGHEQFF,TGTGCCAGCACCCAAATTTGGACAGGGGGACATGAGCAGTTCTTC,many,TRBV27,TRBJ2-1,15,TRBD1
CASSGVVRNQPQHF,TGTGCCAGCAGCGGGGTGGTTCGTAATCAGCCCCAGCATTTT,few,TRBV12-3/TRBV12-4,TRBJ1-5,14,-
CASSYPYEMNEQFF,TGTGCCAGCAGTTACCCATACGAGATGAATGAGCAGTTCTTC,many,TRBV6-2/TRBV6-3,TRBJ2-1,14,-
CSAYRQGTGNTIYF,TGCAGTGCGTATAGGCAGGGGACTGGAAACACCATATATTTT,few,TRBV20-1,TRBJ1-3,14,-
CASSLSRKNTGELFF,TGTGCCAGCAGTTTATCGCGGAAGAACACCGGGGAGCTGTTTTTT,many,TRBV12-3/TRBV12-4,TRBJ2-2,15,-
CASSEPDRSGPYNEQFF,TGTGCCAGCAGTGAGCCGGACCGCTCGGGGCCCTACAATGAGCAGTTCTTC,few,TRBV6-4,TRBJ2-1,17,-
CASSSWANRYNEQFF,TGTGCCAGCAGCTCTTGGGCAAACCGCTACAATGAGCAGTTCTTC,many,TRBV7-6,TRBJ2-1,15,-
CASSSTRNTQYF,TGTGCCAGCAGCTCCACTCGCAATACGCAGTATTTT,-,TRBV7-9,TRBJ2-3,12,-
CSVEKDRGLLETQYF,TGCAGCGTTGAGAAGGACAGAGGATTGTTAGAGACCCAGTACTTC,many,TRBV29-1,TRBJ2-5,15,-
CASSGGTSGSNEQFF,TGTGCCAGCAGTGGGGGGACTAGCGGGAGTAATGAGCAGTTCTTC,few,TRBV12-3/TRBV12-4,TRBJ2-1,15,TRBD2
CSARGTLNNIQYF,TGCAGTGCTAGGGGGACCCTCAACAACATTCAGTACTTC,-,TRBV20-1,TRBJ2-4,13,-
CASSLGGRTQETQYF,TGTGCCAGCAGTCTTGGTGGGCGAACTCAAGAGACCCAGTACTTC,medium-sized,TRBV7-2,TRBJ2-5,15,-
CASSLTGTGNSPLHF,TGTGCCAGCAGTTTAACGGGGACAGGGAATTCACCCCTCCACTTT,many,TRBV12-3/TRBV12-4,TRBJ1-6,15,TRBD1
CASSLNGAGVGQPQHF,TGTGCCAGCAGCTTAAATGGGGCAGGGGTGGGTCAGCCCCAGCATTTT,few,TRBV7-3,TRBJ1-5,16,-
CASSSTDFQVAQYF,TGTGCCAGCAGCTCGACGGACTTTCAGGTGGCCCAGTACTTC,-,TRBV7-9,TRBJ2-5,14,-
CASSYDWGSGETQYF,TGTGCCAGCAGTTACGATTGGGGTTCGGGGGAGACCCAGTACTTC,few,TRBV6-5,TRBJ2-5,15,-
CASTSSWVEETQYF,TGTGCCAGCACCTCTTCGTGGGTTGAAGAGACCCAGTACTTC,-,TRBV6-1,TRBJ2-5,14,-
CASSPSTSGTYEQYF,TGTGCCAGCAGTCCCTCGACTAGCGGGACCTACGAGCAGTACTTC,-,TRBV12-3/TRBV12-4,TRBJ2-7,15,TRBD2
CASSKGSGRATYNEQFF,TGTGCCAGCAGTAAGGGTAGCGGGAGGGCCACCTACAATGAGCAGTTCTTC,-,TRBV28,TRBJ2-1,17,TRBD2
CASSTPWRNTEAFF,TGTGCCAGCAGCACCCCCTGGAGGAACACTGAAGCTTTCTTT,many,TRBV6-2/TRBV6-3,TRBJ1-1,14,-
CASTLFQREVYEQYF,TGTGCCAGTACCCTCTTCCAGCGGGAGGTGTACGAGCAGTACTTC,few,TRBV6-2/TRBV6-3,TRBJ2-7,15,TRBD2
CASSPLVSGTDTQYF,TGTGCCAGCAGCCCCCTAGTTAGCGGGACCGATACGCAGTATTTT,few,TRBV7-3,TRBJ2-3,15,TRBD2
CASSQEVKRIERGSYEQYF,TGTGCCAGCAGCCAAGAAGTAAAGCGGATCGAACGGGGCTCCTACGAGCAGTACTTC,-,TRBV4-2,TRBJ2-7,19,-
CSARIIAGSYEQYF,TGCAGTGCTAGGATCATAGCGGGCTCCTACGAGCAGTACTTC,many,TRBV20-1,TRBJ2-7,14,TRBD2
CSAREGYDEQFF,TGCAGTGCTAGAGAAGGGTACGATGAGCAGTTCTTC,-,TRBV20-1,TRBJ2-1,12,-
CASRLLADTGELFF,TGTGCCAGCAGGTTGCTAGCGGACACCGGGGAGCTGTTTTTT,-,TRBV14,TRBJ2-2,14,TRBD2
CSARLVEAAGEQYF,TGCAGTGCTAGGTTAGTGGAGGCCGCCGGCGAGCAGTACTTC,few,TRBV20-1,TRBJ2-7,14,-
CASSLTRDSFDYEQYF,TGTGCCAGCAGTTTAACCCGGGACAGTTTCGACTACGAGCAGTACTTC,-,TRBV12-3/TRBV12-4,TRBJ2-7,16,TRBD1
CASSLERNTEAFF,TGCGCCAGCAGCTTGGAGCGGAACACTGAAGCTTTCTTT,many,TRBV5-1,TRBJ1-1,13,-
CASRAPSGRAYEQYF,TGTGCCAGCAGGGCCCCCAGCGGGAGAGCCTACGAGCAGTACTTC,few,TRBV6-2/TRBV6-3,TRBJ2-7,15,TRBD2
CATGTSGNYNEQFF,TGTGCCACGGGGACTAGCGGGAACTACAATGAGCAGTTCTTC,-,TRBV6-1,TRBJ2-1,14,TRBD2
CASSFWTQIPGTTFSCEQYF,TGTGCCAGCAGTTTTTGGACGCAGATTCCCGGGACTACCTTTAGTTGCGAGCAGTACTTC,-,TRBV12-3/TRBV12-4,TRBJ2-7,20,TRBD2
CASSGYTDTQYF,TGTGCCAGCAGTGGGTACACAGATACGCAGTATTTT,few,TRBV12-3/TRBV12-4,TRBJ2-3,12,-
CASSFSRVRTGELFF,TGTGCCAGCAGTTTCTCGAGGGTGAGGACCGGGGAGCTGTTTTTT,few,TRBV12-3/TRBV12-4,TRBJ2-2,15,-
CASSSRVSTGELFF,TGTGCCAGCAGCTCTAGGGTTTCGACCGGGGAGCTGTTTTTT,many,TRBV7-2,TRBJ2-2,14,-
CASSQGRARSNEQFF,TGCGCCAGCAGCCAAGGCCGCGCCAGGAGCAATGAGCAGTTCTTC,few,TRBV4-3,TRBJ2-1,15,-
CASSTEVGANVLTF,TGTGCCAGCTCGACGGAAGTGGGGGCCAACGTCCTGACTTTC,-,TRBV7-2,TRBJ2-6,14,-
CASSLRDSGRYEQYF,TGTGCCAGCAGTTTAAGGGATTCGGGACGCTACGAGCAGTACTTC,many,TRBV12-3/TRBV12-4,TRBJ2-7,15,-
CATSDYYEQYF,TGTGCCACCAGTGATTACTACGAGCAGTACTTC,many,TRBV24-1,TRBJ2-7,11,-
CASSPTLGSGELFF,TGTGCCAGCAGCCCGACCCTAGGGTCCGGGGAGCTGTTTTTT,few,TRBV7-2,TRBJ2-2,14,-
CSARTSGDPTDTQYF,TGCAGTGCCAGGACTAGCGGGGACCCAACAGATACGCAGTATTTT,few,TRBV20-1,TRBJ2-3,15,TRBD2
CASADSNYGYTF,TGTGCCAGCGCTGACAGTAACTATGGCTACACCTTC,-,TRBV28,TRBJ1-2,12,-
CSAFRRNSGNTIYF,TGCAGTGCATTCCGACGCAACTCTGGAAACACCATATATTTT,many,TRBV20-1,TRBJ1-3,14,-
CASSSQGQADTQYF,TGTGCCAGCAGCTCCCAAGGGCAGGCAGATACGCAGTATTTT,many,TRBV7-2,TRBJ2-3,14,-
CASSRTGIDGYTF,TGTGCCAGCAGCCGAACAGGGATTGATGGCTACACCTTC,many,TRBV7-2,TRBJ1-2,13,-
CASSLDGTGSYNEQFF,TGTGCCAGCAGTTTAGATGGGACAGGGTCCTACAATGAGCAGTTCTTC,many,TRBV12-3/TRBV12-4,TRBJ2-1,16,TRBD1
CASSDLGWGGSPEAFF,TGTGCCAGCAGTGACCTCGGGTGGGGGGGGTCGCCTGAAGCTTTCTTT,few,TRBV6-4,TRBJ1-1,16,-
CASSLRTLSSYNEQFF,TGTGCCAGCAGCTTAAGGACTTTAAGCTCCTACAATGAGCAGTTCTTC,-,TRBV7-9,TRBJ2-1,16,-
CASSSPGPGGYNEQFF,TGTGCCAGCAGTTCCCCGGGGCCGGGAGGATACAATGAGCAGTTCTTC,-,TRBV28,TRBJ2-1,16,TRBD2
CASSFWTGQGNTEAFF,TGTGCCAGCAGCTTCTGGACCGGGCAGGGGAACACTGAAGCTTTCTTT,-,TRBV7-8,TRBJ1-1,16,-
CASRQDRVNTEAFF,TGTGCCAGCAGACAGGACAGGGTGAACACTGAAGCTTTCTTT,-,TRBV7-2,TRBJ1-1,14,TRBD1
CASSLYAGMNTEAFF,TGCGCCAGCAGCTTGTACGCAGGGATGAACACTGAAGCTTTCTTT,many,TRBV5-1,TRBJ1-1,15,-
CASSLEQVAYEQYF,TGCGCCAGCAGCTTGGAACAGGTGGCCTACGAGCAGTACTTC,-,TRBV5-1,TRBJ2-7,14,-
CASSYPGAGGSGANVLTF,TGTGCCAGCAGTTACCCAGGAGCGGGAGGGTCTGGGGCCAACGTCCTGACTTTC,-,TRBV6-5,TRBJ2-6,18,TRBD2